This T cell receptor beta chain was sequenced in a study of beta chain features in type 1 diabetes. Study-level background: Sorted cells from all samples, numbering about 100,000,000, were examined.

About this clone itself: Other DNA sequences in this sample translate to the same CDR3.

This CDR3 has 13 amino acids. Deletions cut 6 bases from V and 4 bases from J, with 13 bases between. Germline values: CDR1 SQVTM, CDR2 ANQGSEA. The entirety of the isolated RNA underwent reverse transcription, so expressed TCRB transcripts were sequenced. The assay was immunoSEQ multiplex PCR, and TCRdb's table has in-frame clones only and misses some. In the table there are almost 250,000 clones, 14% of which are singletons. Only one heparinised blood draw was taken per donor, and its volume averaged about 120 mL. The V and J genes are TRBV29-1 and TRBJ2-1; D is perhaps TRBD2 (6 bases). Source material: naive CD4+ T cells from blood. The receptor's source is a woman aged 40-49 years in good health. CDR3 loop: CSVGGSSYNEQFF. CDR3 bases: TGCAGCGTGGGGGGTTCCTCTTACAATGAGCAGTTCTTC.